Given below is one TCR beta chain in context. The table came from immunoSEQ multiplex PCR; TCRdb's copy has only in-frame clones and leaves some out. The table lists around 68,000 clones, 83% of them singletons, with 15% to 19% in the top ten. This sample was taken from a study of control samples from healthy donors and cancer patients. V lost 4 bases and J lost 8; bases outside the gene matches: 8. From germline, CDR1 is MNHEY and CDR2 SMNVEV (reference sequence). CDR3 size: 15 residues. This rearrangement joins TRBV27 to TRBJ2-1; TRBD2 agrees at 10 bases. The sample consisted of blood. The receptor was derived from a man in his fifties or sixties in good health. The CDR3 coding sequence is TGTGCCAGCAGTTCCGGACTAGCGGTCAGAGATGAGCAGTTCTTC. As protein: CASSSGLAVRDEQFF.